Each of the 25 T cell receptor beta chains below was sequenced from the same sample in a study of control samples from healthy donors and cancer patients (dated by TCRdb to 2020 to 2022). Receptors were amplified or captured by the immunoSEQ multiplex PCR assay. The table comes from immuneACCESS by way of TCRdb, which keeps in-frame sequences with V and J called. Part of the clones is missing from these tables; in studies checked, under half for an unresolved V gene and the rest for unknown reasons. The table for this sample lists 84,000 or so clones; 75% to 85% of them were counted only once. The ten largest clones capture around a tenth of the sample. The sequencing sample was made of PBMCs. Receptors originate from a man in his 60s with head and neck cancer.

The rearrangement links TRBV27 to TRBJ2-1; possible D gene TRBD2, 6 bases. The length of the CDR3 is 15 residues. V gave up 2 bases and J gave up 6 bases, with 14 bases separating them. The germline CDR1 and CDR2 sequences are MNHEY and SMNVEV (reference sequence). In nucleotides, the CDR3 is TGTGCCAGCAGTTTAAGTGGGACTTATCTCAATGAGCAGTTCTTC. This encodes CASSLSGTYLNEQFF.

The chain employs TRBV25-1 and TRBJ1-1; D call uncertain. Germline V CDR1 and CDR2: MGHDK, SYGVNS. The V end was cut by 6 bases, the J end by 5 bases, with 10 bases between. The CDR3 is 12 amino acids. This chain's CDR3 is CASSSRWTEAFF. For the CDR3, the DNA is TGTGCCAGCAGCTCACGATGGACTGAAGCTTTCTTT.

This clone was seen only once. The CDR3 spells CASSLQDGDIQYF. For the CDR3, the DNA is TGTGCCAGCAGTTTGCAGGATGGGGACATTCAGTACTTC. The chain recombines TRBV28 with TRBJ2-4; no firm D call. The germline V and J ends were trimmed by 3 bases and 8 bases, with 11 bases remaining between them. Germline CDR1 MDHEN, CDR2 SYDVKM. This CDR3 spans 13 amino acids.

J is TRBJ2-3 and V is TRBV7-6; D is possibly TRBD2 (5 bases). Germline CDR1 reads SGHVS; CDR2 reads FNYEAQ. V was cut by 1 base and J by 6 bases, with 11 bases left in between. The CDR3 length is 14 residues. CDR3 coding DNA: TGTGCCAGCAGCTTAGGGAGGTGGTCTGATACGCAGTATTTT. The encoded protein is CASSLGRWSDTQYF.

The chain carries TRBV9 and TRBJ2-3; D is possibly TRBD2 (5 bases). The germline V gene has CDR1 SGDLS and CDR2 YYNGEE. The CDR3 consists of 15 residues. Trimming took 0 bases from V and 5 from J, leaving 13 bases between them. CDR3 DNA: TGTGCCAGCAGCGTAGAATCCGGGGTCCGAGATACGCAGTATTTT. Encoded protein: CASSVESGVRDTQYF.

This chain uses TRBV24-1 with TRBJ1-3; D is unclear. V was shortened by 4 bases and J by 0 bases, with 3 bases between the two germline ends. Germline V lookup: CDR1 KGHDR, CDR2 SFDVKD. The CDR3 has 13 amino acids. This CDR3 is CATSDSSGNTIYF. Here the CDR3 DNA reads TGTGCCACCAGTGACTCCTCTGGAAACACCATATATTTT.

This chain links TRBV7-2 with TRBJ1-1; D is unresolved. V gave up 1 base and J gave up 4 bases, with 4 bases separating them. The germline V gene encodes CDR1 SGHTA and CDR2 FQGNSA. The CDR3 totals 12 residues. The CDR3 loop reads CASSLGSTEAFF. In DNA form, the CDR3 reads TGTGCCAGCAGCTTAGGGTCCACTGAAGCTTTCTTT.

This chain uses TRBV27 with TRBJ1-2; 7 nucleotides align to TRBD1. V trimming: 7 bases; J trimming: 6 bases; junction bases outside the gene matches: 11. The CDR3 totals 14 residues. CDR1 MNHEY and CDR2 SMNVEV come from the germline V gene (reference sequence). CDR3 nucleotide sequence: TGTGCCAGCACTAGACAGGGAAGGTCAGATGGCTACACCTTC. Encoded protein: CASTRQGRSDGYTF.

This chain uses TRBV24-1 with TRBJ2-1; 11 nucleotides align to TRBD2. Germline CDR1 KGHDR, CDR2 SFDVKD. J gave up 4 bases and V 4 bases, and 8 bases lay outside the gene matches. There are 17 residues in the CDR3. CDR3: CATSDSPGTSGYNEQFF. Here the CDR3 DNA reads TGTGCCACCAGTGACTCTCCCGGGACTAGCGGATACAATGAGCAGTTCTTC.

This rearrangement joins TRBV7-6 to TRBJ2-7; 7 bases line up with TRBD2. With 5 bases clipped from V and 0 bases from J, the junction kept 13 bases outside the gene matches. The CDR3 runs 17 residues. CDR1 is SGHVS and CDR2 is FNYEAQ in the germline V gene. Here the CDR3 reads CASSLRVFTGGSYEQYF. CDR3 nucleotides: TGTGCCAGCAGCCTAAGGGTTTTTACGGGGGGCTCCTACGAGCAGTACTTC.

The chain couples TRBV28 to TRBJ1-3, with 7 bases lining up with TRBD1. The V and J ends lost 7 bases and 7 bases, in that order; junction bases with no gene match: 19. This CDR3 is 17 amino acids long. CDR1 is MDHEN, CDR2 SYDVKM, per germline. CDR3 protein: CASTTPPGQPPRNTIYF. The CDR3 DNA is TGTGCCAGCACCACCCCGCCGGGACAGCCCCCGCGCAACACCATATATTTT. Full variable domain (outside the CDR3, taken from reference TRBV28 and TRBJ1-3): DVKVTQSSRYLVKRTGEKVFLECVQDMDHENMFWYRQDPGLGLRLIYFSYDVKMKEKGDIPEGYSVSREKKERFSLILESASTNQTSMYLCASTTPPGQPPRNTIYFGEGSWLTVV.

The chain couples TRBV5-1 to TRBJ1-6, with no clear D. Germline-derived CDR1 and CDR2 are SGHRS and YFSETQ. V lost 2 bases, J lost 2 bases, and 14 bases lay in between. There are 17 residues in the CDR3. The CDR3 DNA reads TGCGCCAGCAGCTTATGGGGTATGGACGCCTATAATTCACCCCTCCACTTT. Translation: CASSLWGMDAYNSPLHF.

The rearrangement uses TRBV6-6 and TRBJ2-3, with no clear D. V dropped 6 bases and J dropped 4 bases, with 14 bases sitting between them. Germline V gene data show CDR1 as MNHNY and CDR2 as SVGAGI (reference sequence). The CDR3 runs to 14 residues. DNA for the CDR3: TGTGCCAGCAGAGGCGCTAGTGGCTCAGATACGCAGTATTTT. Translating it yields CASRGASGSDTQYF.

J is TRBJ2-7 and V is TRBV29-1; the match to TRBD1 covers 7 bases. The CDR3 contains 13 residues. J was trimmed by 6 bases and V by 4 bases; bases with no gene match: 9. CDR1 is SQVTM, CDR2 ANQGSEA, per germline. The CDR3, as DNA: TGCAGCGTTGGTAAAGAGCACAGGGGCGAGCAGTACTTC. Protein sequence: CSVGKEHRGEQYF.

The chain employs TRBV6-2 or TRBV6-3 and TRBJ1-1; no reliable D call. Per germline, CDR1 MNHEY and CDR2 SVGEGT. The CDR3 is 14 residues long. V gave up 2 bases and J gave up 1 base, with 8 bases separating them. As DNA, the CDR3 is TGTGCCAGCAGTTACCTTAGGAGGAACACTGAAGCTTTCTTT. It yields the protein CASSYLRRNTEAFF.

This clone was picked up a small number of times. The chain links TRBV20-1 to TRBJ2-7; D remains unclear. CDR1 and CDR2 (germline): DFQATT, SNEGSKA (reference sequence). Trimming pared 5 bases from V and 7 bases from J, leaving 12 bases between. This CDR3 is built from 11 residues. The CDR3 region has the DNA TGCAGTGCTGAGACCGAGTGGGAGCAGTACTTC. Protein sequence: CSAETEWEQYF.

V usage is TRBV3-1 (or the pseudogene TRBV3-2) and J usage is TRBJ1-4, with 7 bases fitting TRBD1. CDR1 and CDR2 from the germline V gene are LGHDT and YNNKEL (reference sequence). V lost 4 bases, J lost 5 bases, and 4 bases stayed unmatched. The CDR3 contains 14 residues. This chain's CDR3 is CASSLTGTNEKLFF. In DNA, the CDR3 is TGTGCCAGCAGCCTGACAGGGACCAATGAAAAACTGTTTTTT.

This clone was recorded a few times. CDR3 sequence reads: CASSLQGTSNEQFF. CDR3 bases: TGTGCCAGCAGCCTACAGGGGACATCCAATGAGCAGTTCTTC. The J gene is TRBJ2-1, the V gene TRBV5-6, with 7 bases matching TRBD1. This CDR3 has 14 amino acids. Unmatched junction bases numbered 7, after V lost 4 bases and J lost 6 bases. Looked up from germline, CDR1 is SGHDT and CDR2 is YYEEEE.

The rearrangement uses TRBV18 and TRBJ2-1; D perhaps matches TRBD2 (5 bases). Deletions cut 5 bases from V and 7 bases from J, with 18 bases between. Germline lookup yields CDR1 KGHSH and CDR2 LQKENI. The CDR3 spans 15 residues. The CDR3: CASSDSRGGKNEQFF. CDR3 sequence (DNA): TGTGCCAGCTCAGATTCCCGGGGTGGCAAGAATGAGCAGTTCTTC. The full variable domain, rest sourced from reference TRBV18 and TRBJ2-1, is NAGVMQNPRHLVRRRGQEARLRCSPMKGHSHVYWYRQLPEEGLKFMVYLQKENIIDESGMPKERFSAEFPKEGPSILRIQQVVRGDSAAYFCASSDSRGGKNEQFFGPGTRLTVL.

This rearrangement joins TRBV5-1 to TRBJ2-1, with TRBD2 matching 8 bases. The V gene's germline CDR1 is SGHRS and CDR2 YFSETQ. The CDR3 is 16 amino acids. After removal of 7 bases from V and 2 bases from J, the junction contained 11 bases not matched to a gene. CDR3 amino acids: CASARGGGSTYNEQFF. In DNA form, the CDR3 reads TGCGCCAGCGCTCGGGGGGGCGGGAGCACCTACAATGAGCAGTTCTTC.

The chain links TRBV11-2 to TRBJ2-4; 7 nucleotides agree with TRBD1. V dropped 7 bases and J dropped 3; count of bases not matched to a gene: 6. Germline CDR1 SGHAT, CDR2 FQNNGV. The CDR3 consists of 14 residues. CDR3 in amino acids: CASTDRVDKNIQYF. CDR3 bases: TGTGCCAGCACCGACAGGGTTGACAAAAACATTCAGTACTTC.

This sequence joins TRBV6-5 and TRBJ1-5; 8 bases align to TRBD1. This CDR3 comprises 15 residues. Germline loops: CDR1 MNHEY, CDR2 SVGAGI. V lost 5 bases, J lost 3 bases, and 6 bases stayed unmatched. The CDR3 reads CASSRTGWNNQPQHF. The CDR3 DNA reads TGTGCCAGCAGTCGGACAGGGTGGAACAATCAGCCCCAGCATTTT.

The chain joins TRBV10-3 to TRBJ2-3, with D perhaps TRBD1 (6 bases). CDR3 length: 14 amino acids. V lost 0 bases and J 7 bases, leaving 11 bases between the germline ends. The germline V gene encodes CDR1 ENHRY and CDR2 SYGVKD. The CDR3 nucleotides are TGTGCCATCAGTGAGTCGCTAGGACAGAATACGCAGTATTTT. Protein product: CAISESLGQNTQYF.

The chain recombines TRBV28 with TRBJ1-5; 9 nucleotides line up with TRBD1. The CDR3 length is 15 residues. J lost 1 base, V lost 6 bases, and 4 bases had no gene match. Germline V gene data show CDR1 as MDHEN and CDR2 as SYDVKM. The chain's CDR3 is CASSQTGGSNQPQHF. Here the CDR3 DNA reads TGTGCCAGCAGCCAGACAGGGGGGAGCAATCAGCCCCAGCATTTT.

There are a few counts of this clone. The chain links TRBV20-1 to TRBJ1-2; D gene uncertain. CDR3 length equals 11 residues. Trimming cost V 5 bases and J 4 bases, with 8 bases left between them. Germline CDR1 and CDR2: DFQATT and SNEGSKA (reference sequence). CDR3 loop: CSARRPYGYTF. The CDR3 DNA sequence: TGCAGTGCTCGCCGGCCCTATGGCTACACCTTC.